This T cell receptor beta chain derives from a study of response to subunit inactivated influenza vaccine. This CDR3 has 15 amino acids. The junction had 6 bases not matched to a gene; V was cut back by 1 base and J by 7 bases. Per germline, CDR1 LGHDT and CDR2 YNNKEL (reference sequence). Findings of the study overall: That few new T cells are recruited by each seasonal influenza vaccination was the authors' suggestion.

This clonotype has more than one count but fewer than ten. Its antigen is undetermined. Each CDR3 protein is one row after TCRdb ran MiXCR on the RT-PCR reads. The sample includes about 520,000 distinct CDR3 sequences, about 25% of them seen just once. The V and J genes are TRBV3-1 and TRBJ2-1; 8 bases match TRBD2. The receptor was isolated from a man aged 50-60 years who received an inactivated influenza vaccine. This material consisted of CD4+ T cells sorted from PBMCs, taken approximately 5 days after vaccination. CDR3 amino acids: CASSQAAGEWNEQFF. CDR3 in DNA: TGTGCCAGCAGCCAAGCAGCGGGAGAGTGGAATGAGCAGTTCTTC.